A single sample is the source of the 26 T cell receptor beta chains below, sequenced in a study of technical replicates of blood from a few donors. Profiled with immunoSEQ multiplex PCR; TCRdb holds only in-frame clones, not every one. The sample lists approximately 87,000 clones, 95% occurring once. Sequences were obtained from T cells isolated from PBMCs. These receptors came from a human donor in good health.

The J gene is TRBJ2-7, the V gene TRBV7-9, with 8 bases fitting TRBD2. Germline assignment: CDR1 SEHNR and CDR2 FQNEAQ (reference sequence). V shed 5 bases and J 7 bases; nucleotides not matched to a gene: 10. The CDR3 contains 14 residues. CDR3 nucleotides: TGTGCCAGCAGCCTTACGACTAGCGCCGATGAGCAGTACTTC. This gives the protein CASSLTTSADEQYF.

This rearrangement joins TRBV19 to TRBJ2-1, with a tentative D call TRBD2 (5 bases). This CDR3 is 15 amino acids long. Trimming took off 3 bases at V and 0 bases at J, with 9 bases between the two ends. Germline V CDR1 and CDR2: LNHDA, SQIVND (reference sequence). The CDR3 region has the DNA TGTGCCAGTAGTATTACGGGAAGCTCCTACAATGAGCAGTTCTTC. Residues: CASSITGSSYNEQFF.

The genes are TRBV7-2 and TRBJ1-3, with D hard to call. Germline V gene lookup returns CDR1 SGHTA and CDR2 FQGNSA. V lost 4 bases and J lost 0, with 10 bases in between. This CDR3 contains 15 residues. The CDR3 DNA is TGTGCCAGCAGCTATGACACCATCTCTGGAAACACCATATATTTT. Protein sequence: CASSYDTISGNTIYF.

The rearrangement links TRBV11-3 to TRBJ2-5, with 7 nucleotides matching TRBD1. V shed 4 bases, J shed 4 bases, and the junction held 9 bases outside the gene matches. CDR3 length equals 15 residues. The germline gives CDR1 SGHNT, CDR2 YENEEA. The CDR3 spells CASSSPQGMGETQYF. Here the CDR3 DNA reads TGTGCCAGCAGCTCTCCACAGGGGATGGGAGAGACCCAGTACTTC.

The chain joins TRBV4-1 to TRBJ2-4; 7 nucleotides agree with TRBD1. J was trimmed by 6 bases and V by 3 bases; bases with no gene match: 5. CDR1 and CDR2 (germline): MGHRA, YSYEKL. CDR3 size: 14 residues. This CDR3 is CASSQADRANIQYF. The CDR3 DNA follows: TGCGCCAGCAGCCAGGCCGACAGGGCAAACATTCAGTACTTC.

Here the CDR3 DNA reads TGTGCCAGCAGCGTAGGCGGGTCGGGAGGGCCTGGGAACGAGCAGTACTTC. As protein: CASSVGGSGGPGNEQYF. The gene calls are TRBV9 and TRBJ2-7, with 8 positions matching TRBD2. CDR1 and CDR2 from the germline V gene are SGDLS and YYNGEE. CDR3 length: 17 residues. Trimming at V came to 0 bases and at J to 5 bases, leaving 13 bases not matched to a gene.

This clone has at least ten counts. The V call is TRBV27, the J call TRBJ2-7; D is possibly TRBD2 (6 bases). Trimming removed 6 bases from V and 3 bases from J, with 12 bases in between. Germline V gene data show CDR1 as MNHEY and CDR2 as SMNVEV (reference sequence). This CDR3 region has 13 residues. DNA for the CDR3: TGTGCCAGCAGCGGGGGAGACGGCTACGAGCAGTACTTC. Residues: CASSGGDGYEQYF.

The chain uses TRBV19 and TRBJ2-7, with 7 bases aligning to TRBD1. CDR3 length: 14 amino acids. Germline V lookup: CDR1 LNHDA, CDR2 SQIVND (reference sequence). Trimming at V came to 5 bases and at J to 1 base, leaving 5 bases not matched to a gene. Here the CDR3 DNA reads TGTGCCAGTAGTGACAGGGCGTATTCCTACGAGCAGTACTTC. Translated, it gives CASSDRAYSYEQYF.

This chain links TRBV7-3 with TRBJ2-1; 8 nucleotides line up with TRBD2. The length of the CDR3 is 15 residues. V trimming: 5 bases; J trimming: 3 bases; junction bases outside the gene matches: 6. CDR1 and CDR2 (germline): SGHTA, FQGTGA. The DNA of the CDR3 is TGTGCCAGCAGCCTAAATAGCGGGAACTACAATGAGCAGTTCTTC. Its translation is CASSLNSGNYNEQFF.

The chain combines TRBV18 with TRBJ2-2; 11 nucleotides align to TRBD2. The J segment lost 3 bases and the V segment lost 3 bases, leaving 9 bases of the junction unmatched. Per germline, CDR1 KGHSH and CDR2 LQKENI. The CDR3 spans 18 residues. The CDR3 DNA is TGTGCCAGCTCACCCACAGCCGGACTAGCGGGCTACACCGGGGAGCTGTTTTTT. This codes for CASSPTAGLAGYTGELFF.

For the CDR3, the DNA is TGCGCCAGCAGCTTCGTTCGGGGGGCAACAGATACGCAGTATTTT. Its protein product is CASSFVRGATDTQYF. The rearrangement uses TRBV5-1 and TRBJ2-3, with D possibly matching TRBD2 (7 bases). V was clipped by 2 bases and J by 3 bases, with 13 bases between them. This CDR3 spans 15 amino acids. The germline CDR1 and CDR2 sequences are SGHRS and YFSETQ.

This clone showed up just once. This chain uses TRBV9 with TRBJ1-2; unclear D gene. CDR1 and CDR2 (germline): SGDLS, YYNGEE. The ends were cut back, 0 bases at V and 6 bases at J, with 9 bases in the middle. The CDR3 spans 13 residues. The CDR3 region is CASSVEAGHGYTF. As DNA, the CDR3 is TGTGCCAGCAGCGTAGAGGCAGGTCATGGCTACACCTTC.

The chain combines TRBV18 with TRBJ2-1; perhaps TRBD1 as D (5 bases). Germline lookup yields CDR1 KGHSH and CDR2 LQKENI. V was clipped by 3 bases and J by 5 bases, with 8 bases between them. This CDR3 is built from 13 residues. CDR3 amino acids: CASSPQGNNEQFF. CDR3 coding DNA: TGTGCCAGCTCACCTCAGGGAAACAATGAGCAGTTCTTC.

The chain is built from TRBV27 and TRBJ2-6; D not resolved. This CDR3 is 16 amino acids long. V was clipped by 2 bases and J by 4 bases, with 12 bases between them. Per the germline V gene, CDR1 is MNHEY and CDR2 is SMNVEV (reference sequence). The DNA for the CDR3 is TGTGCCAGCAGTTTAGCAGGCCGACCCGGGGCCAACGTCCTGACTTTC. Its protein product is CASSLAGRPGANVLTF.

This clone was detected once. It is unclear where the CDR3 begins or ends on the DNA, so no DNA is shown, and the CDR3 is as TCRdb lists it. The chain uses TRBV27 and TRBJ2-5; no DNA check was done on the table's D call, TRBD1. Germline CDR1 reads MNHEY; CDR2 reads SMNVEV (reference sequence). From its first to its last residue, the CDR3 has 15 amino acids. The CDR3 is CASSLIRGFLETQYF.

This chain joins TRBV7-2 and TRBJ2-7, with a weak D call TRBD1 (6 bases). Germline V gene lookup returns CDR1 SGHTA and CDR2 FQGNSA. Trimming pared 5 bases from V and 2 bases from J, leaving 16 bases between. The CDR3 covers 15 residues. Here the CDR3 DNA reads TGTGCCAGCAGCCGTACCGGGACACCTACCTACGAGCAGTACTTC. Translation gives CASSRTGTPTYEQYF.

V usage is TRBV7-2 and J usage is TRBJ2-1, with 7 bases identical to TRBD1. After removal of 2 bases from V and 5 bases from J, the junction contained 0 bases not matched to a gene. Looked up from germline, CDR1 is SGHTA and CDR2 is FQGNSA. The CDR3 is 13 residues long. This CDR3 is CASSLTGDNEQFF. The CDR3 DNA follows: TGTGCCAGCAGCTTAACAGGGGACAATGAGCAGTTCTTC.

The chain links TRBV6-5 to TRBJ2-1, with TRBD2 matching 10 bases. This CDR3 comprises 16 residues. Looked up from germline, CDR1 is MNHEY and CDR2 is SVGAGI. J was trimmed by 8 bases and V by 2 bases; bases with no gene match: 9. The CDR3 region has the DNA TGTGCCAGCAGTTACCTAGCACTAGCGGGATTCTATGAGCAGTTCTTC. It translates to CASSYLALAGFYEQFF.

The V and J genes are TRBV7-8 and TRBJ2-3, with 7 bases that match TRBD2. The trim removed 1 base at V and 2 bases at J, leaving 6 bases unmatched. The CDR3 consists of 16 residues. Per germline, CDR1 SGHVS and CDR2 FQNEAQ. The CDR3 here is CASSLDPAGSTDTQYF. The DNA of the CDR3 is TGTGCCAGCAGCTTAGACCCAGCGGGATCCACAGATACGCAGTATTTT. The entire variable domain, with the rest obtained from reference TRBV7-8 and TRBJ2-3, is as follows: GAGVSQSPRYKVAKRGQDVALRCDPISGHVSLFWYQQALGQGPEFLTYFQNEAQLDKSGLPSDRFFAERPEGSVSTLKIQRTQQEDSAVYLCASSLDPAGSTDTQYFGPGTRLTVL.

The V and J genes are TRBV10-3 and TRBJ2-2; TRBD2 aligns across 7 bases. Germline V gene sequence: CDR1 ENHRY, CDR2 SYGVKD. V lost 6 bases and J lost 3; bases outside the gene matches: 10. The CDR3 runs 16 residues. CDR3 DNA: TGTGCCATCAGCCCTGAGGGCCTAGCGGACACCGGGGAGCTGTTTTTT. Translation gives CAISPEGLADTGELFF.

The CDR3 sequence is CASSSGGVWSGELFF. The CDR3 region has the DNA TGTGCCAGCAGTTCTGGGGGCGTTTGGTCCGGGGAGCTGTTTTTT. V gene TRBV6-5 combines with J gene TRBJ2-2; tentative D call: TRBD1 (6 bases). The CDR3 covers 15 residues. The germline V gene has CDR1 MNHEY and CDR2 SVGAGI. Trimming took 4 bases from V and 6 from J, leaving 15 bases between them.

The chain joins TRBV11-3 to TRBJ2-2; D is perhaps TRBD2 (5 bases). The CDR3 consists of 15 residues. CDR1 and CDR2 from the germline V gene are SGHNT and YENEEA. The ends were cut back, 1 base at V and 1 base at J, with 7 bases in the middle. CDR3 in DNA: TGTGCCAGCAGCTTAGGGAGCGGGAACACCGGGGAGCTGTTTTTT. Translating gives CASSLGSGNTGELFF.

CDR3 in DNA: TGTGCCAGCAGTGATTTCGGGGATGCCTATGGCTACACCTTC. Amino acid sequence: CASSDFGDAYGYTF. The chain combines TRBV6-1 with TRBJ1-2; D is undetermined. This CDR3 has 14 amino acids. Germline CDR1 is MNHNS and CDR2 is SASEGT. Trimming removed 3 bases from V and 4 bases from J, with 12 bases in between.

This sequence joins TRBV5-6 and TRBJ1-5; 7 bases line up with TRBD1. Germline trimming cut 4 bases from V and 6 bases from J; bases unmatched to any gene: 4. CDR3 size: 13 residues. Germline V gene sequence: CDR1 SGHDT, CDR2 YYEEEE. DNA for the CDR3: TGTGCCAGCAGCCTCGACAGGGCTCAGCCCCAGCATTTT. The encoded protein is CASSLDRAQPQHF.

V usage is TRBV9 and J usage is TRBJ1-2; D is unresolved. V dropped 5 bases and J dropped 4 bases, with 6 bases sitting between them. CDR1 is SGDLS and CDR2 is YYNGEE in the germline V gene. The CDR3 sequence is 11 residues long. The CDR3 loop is CASSSTYGYTF. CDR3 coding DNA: TGTGCCAGCAGTTCTACCTATGGCTACACCTTC.

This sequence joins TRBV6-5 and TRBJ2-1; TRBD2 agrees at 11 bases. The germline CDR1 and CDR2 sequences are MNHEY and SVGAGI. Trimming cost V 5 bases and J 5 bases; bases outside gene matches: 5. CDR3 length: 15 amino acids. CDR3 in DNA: TGTGCCAGCAGTCCGGGACTAGCGGAAAACAATGAGCAGTTCTTC. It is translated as CASSPGLAENNEQFF.